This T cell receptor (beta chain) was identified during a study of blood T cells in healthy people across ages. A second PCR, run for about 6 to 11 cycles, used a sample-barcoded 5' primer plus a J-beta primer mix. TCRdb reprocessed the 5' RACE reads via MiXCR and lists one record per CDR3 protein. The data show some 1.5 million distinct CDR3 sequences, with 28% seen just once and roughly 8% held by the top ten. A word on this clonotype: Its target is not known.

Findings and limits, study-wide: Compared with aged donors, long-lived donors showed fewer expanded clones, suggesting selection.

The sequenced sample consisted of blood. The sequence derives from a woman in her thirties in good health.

CDR3 amino acids: CASRDDRGIGYEQYF. DNA of the CDR3: TGCGCCAGCAGGGACGACCGCGGAATCGGCTACGAGCAGTACTTC. The chain joins TRBV5-1 to TRBJ2-7; D is unclear. The CDR3 is 15 residues long. Between the trimmed V and J ends, which lost 5 bases and 3 bases, there was a span of 18 bases. The germline gives CDR1 SGHRS, CDR2 YFSETQ.